This T cell receptor (beta chain) originates from a study of blood T cell repertoires in COVID-19. About the study: Whether acute or convalescent, the COVID-19 samples came from the United States, Italy and Spain.

Authors' methods: Quantification of nucleated cells was approximated via reference gene primer amplification. TCRdb keeps only in-frame clones here, not all; method: immunoSEQ multiplex PCR. V and J calls and clone size are as listed in that table; D and trimming were resolved from the DNA. The sample holds around 98,000 clones, approximately 84% seen once. Germline V lookup: CDR1 DFQATT, CDR2 SNEGSKA (reference sequence). The CDR3 length is 11 residues. The V and J ends lost 7 bases and 10 bases respectively, with 15 bases between them. This receptor was taken from a woman aged 60-70 years with acute or convalescent COVID-19. Sequenced sample: peripheral blood. The chain links TRBV20-1 to TRBJ2-3; weak D call: TRBD2 (7 bases). In DNA, the CDR3 is TGCAGTGTGACGGGGGGCCGCGCGCAGTATTTT. Its translation: CSVTGGRAQYF.